This entry lists 21 T cell receptor beta chains sequenced from one sample in a study of T cell responses to AZD1222 COVID-19 vaccine. The method was immunoSEQ multiplex PCR; TCRdb's version includes in-frame clones alone and lacks a portion of them. The sample contains 120,000 to 150,000 clones, just over 90% of which appear only once. The input for sequencing was peripheral blood, taken 28 days after the second AZD1222 dose. The receptors stem from an adult who received the AZD1222 COVID-19 vaccine.

The chain joins TRBV6-1 to TRBJ1-4, with D unresolved. The CDR3 spans 17 residues. V shed 2 bases and J shed 0 bases, with 13 bases lying between them. The V gene's germline CDR1 is MNHNS and CDR2 SASEGT. The CDR3 nucleotides read TGTGCCAGCAGTGAATTTTCGCACTTTACAACTAATGAAAAACTGTTTTTT. Translation: CASSEFSHFTTNEKLFF.

The chain combines TRBV4-1 with TRBJ1-5; 10 nucleotides agree with TRBD1. The CDR3 is made up of 14 amino acids. Per the germline V gene, CDR1 is MGHRA and CDR2 is YSYEKL. The ends lost 3 bases at V and 5 bases at J; junction bases unmatched: 1. CDR3 sequence (DNA): TGCGCCAGCAGCCACGGACAGGGGGATCAGCCCCAGCATTTT. This sequence encodes CASSHGQGDQPQHF.

The J gene is TRBJ2-1, the V gene TRBV6-4; D may be TRBD1 or TRBD2 (5 bases each). The CDR3 totals 14 residues. V was shortened by 0 bases and J by 10 bases, with 13 bases between the two germline ends. Germline V gene data show CDR1 as MRHNA and CDR2 as SNTAGT. CDR3 protein: CASSDSWGNGEQFF. Here the CDR3 DNA reads TGTGCCAGCAGTGACTCTTGGGGGAACGGGGAGCAGTTCTTC.

V is TRBV5-8 and J is TRBJ2-2; TRBD1 agrees at 7 bases. The germline V gene has CDR1 SGHTS and CDR2 YDEGEE. This CDR3 is built from 17 residues. Germline trimming cut 4 bases from V and 3 bases from J; bases unmatched to any gene: 12. CDR3 in DNA: TGTGCCAGCAGCCCCGGGACAGACTTAACGGACACCGGGGAGCTGTTTTTT. The encoded protein is CASSPGTDLTDTGELFF.

This clone has just a few counts. J is TRBJ1-1 and V is TRBV5-1, with a weak D call TRBD1 (5 bases). The CDR3 length is 11 residues. The germline V and J ends were trimmed by 7 bases and 5 bases, with 9 bases remaining between them. Germline V gene lookup returns CDR1 SGHRS and CDR2 YFSETQ. The DNA for the CDR3 is TGCGCCAGCCAGGGCTATACTGAAGCTTTCTTT. Encoded protein: CASQGYTEAFF.

The chain joins TRBV5-4 to TRBJ2-1, with TRBD2 matching over 8 bases. CDR1 SGHNT and CDR2 YYREEE come from the germline V gene (reference sequence). V was clipped by 0 bases and J by 9 bases; unmatched bases: 11. The CDR3 loop spans 16 amino acids. CDR3 bases: TGTGCCAGCAGCTTGGACGACGGGGGGGCCAACGTTGAGCAGTTCTTC. As protein: CASSLDDGGANVEQFF.

V usage is TRBV7-2 and J usage is TRBJ2-5; D not resolved. The germline V and J ends were trimmed by 3 bases and 5 bases, with 16 bases remaining between them. The CDR3 spans 15 residues. The germline gives CDR1 SGHTA, CDR2 FQGNSA. In nucleotides, the CDR3 is TGTGCCAGCAGCTTTGATCCAGCGAGAGGCGAGACCCAGTACTTC. Translation: CASSFDPARGETQYF.

V is TRBV6-1 and J is TRBJ1-5; D is ambiguous. Germline loops: CDR1 MNHNS, CDR2 SASEGT. This CDR3 has 13 amino acids. V was clipped by 3 bases and J by 3 bases, with 6 bases between them. The CDR3 nucleotides are TGTGCCAGCAGTGATGTACCCAATCAGCCCCAGCATTTT. As protein: CASSDVPNQPQHF.

This clone was seen a single time. The V gene is TRBV19, the J gene TRBJ1-2; 7 nucleotides agree with TRBD1. V dropped 8 bases and J dropped 7; count of bases not matched to a gene: 13. Germline V CDR1 and CDR2: LNHDA, SQIVND (reference sequence). This CDR3 is 14 amino acids long. The CDR3 protein is CASAPQRGQSGYTF. CDR3 nucleotide sequence: TGTGCCAGTGCACCCCAGAGGGGGCAGAGTGGCTACACCTTC.

This sequence joins TRBV2 and TRBJ1-1, with no clear D. Germline lookup yields CDR1 SNHLY and CDR2 FYNNEI. V dropped 0 bases and J dropped 1 base, with 9 bases sitting between them. There are 15 residues in the CDR3. The DNA for the CDR3 is TGTGCCAGCAGTGAAGCTTTTTTTTGGAACACTGAAGCTTTCTTT. This translates into CASSEAFFWNTEAFF.

The V call is TRBV19, the J call TRBJ1-1; 9 bases map to TRBD1. This CDR3 spans 13 amino acids. Per the germline V gene, CDR1 is LNHDA and CDR2 is SQIVND (reference sequence). V lost 8 bases and J lost 4; bases outside the gene matches: 5. CDR3 coding DNA: TGTGCCAGTGAAGGACAGGGGCTCACTGAAGCTTTCTTT. Protein sequence: CASEGQGLTEAFF.

The CDR3 region has the DNA TGCAGTGCTAGAGAGATGGGAACCCAGCATTTT. Amino acid sequence: CSAREMGTQHF. V and J are TRBV20-1 and TRBJ1-5; D is unclear. Germline V CDR1 and CDR2: DFQATT, SNEGSKA (reference sequence). The CDR3 is made up of 11 amino acids. V gave up 0 bases and J gave up 11 bases, with 8 bases separating them.

The chain couples TRBV7-2 to TRBJ1-1; tentatively, D is TRBD1 (5 bases). The germline CDR1 and CDR2 sequences are SGHTA and FQGNSA. The CDR3 is 13 amino acids. The V end was cut by 5 bases, the J end by 7 bases, with 14 bases between. The CDR3 DNA follows: TGTGCCAGCAGCCCCCAGTGGGGCAGTGAAGCTTTCTTT. It yields the protein CASSPQWGSEAFF.

The chain has TRBV5-1 and TRBJ2-5, with 7 nucleotides matching TRBD1. The J segment lost 2 bases and the V segment lost 2 bases, leaving 9 bases of the junction unmatched. The CDR3 has 16 residues. Germline lookup yields CDR1 SGHRS and CDR2 YFSETQ. The DNA for the CDR3 is TGCGCCAGCAGCTTAGCCCCCCCGGGACAGCAAGAGACCCAGTACTTC. Its protein is CASSLAPPGQQETQYF.

The chain employs TRBV5-1 and TRBJ2-7, with D perhaps TRBD1 or TRBD2 (5 bases each). Trimming removed 0 bases at V and 6 bases at J, with 13 bases between. CDR1 SGHRS and CDR2 YFSETQ come from the germline V gene. This CDR3 has 14 residues. The CDR3 DNA sequence: TGCGCCAGCAGCTTGGGAGGGACCAACTCCGAGCAGTACTTC. This gives the protein CASSLGGTNSEQYF.

This clone has a single count. The chain has TRBV4-2 and TRBJ2-7, with D maybe TRBD1 (6 bases). From germline, CDR1 is LGHNA and CDR2 YNFKEQ. With 6 bases removed from V and 3 bases from J, the gap between germline ends came to 12 bases. The CDR3 sequence is 13 residues long. In nucleotides, the CDR3 is TGTGCCAGCAGTCGGGACATCCACTACGAGCAGTACTTC. This translates into CASSRDIHYEQYF.

The genes are TRBV11-1 and TRBJ1-3, with 8 bases matching TRBD1. Germline V CDR1 and CDR2: SGHAT, FQDESV (reference sequence). The CDR3 runs 16 residues. With V trimmed by 2 bases and J by 2 bases, 5 bases remained unmatched. The DNA of the CDR3 is TGTGCCAGCAGCTTACGGACAGGGACTACTGGAAACACCATATATTTT. Amino acid sequence: CASSLRTGTTGNTIYF.

This rearrangement joins TRBV5-6 to TRBJ1-2; D unclear. The CDR3 has 15 residues. The V gene's germline CDR1 is SGHDT and CDR2 YYEEEE. The V end lost 0 bases, the J end lost 2 bases, and 11 bases lay between the germline ends. The CDR3 coding sequence is TGTGCCAGCAGCTTGGTGTTTGGCAGCAACTATGGCTACACCTTC. Amino acids: CASSLVFGSNYGYTF.

The chain is built from TRBV11-2 and TRBJ1-3, with D unclear. V lost 5 bases to trimming and J lost 0 bases, with 14 bases between them. Germline V gives CDR1 SGHAT, CDR2 FQNNGV. The CDR3 consists of 16 residues. The CDR3 DNA is TGTGCCAGCAGCCCAGAGGCTTTAGGCTCTGGAAACACCATATATTTT. As protein: CASSPEALGSGNTIYF.

The V call is TRBV30, the J call TRBJ2-1, with a tentative D call TRBD2 (7 bases). Trimming shortened V by 5 bases and J by 7 bases, and 12 bases separated the two germline ends. The CDR3 sequence is 12 residues long. The V gene's germline CDR1 is GTSNPN and CDR2 SVGIG (reference sequence). The DNA for the CDR3 is TGTGCCTGGTCGGGGGGCGGGAATGAGCAGTTCTTC. It specifies CAWSGGGNEQFF.

The J gene is TRBJ2-1, the V gene TRBV2, with a weak D call TRBD1 (6 bases). CDR3 size: 13 residues. V lost 6 bases to trimming and J lost 9 bases, with 15 bases between them. Germline loops: CDR1 SNHLY, CDR2 FYNNEI. The CDR3: CASRLTGRAEQFF. Here the CDR3 DNA reads TGTGCCAGCAGACTCACAGGGAGAGCTGAGCAGTTCTTC.